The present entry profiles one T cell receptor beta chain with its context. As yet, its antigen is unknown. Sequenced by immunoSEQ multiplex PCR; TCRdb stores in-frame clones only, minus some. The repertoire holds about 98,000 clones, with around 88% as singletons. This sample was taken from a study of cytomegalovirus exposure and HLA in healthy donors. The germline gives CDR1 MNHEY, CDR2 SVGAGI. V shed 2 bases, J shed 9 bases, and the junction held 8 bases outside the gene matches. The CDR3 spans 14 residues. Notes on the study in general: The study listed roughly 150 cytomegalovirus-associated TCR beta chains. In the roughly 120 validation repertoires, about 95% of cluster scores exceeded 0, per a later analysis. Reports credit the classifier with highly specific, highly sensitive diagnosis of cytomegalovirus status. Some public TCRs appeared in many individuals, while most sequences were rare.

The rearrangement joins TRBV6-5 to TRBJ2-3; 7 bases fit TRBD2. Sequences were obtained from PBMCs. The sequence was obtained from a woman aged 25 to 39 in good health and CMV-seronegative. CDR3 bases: TGTGCCAGCAGTTACGGAGTAAGGGGAGGGACGCAGTATTTT. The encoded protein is CASSYGVRGGTQYF.